The 10 T cell receptor beta chains listed next were all sequenced from one sample in a study of shared clonotypes between healthy human individuals (dated by TCRdb to the early 2020s). The library was made by the immunoSEQ multiplex PCR assay. TCRdb's version of the immuneACCESS table is confined to in-frame rearrangements and falls short of the full clone set. An unresolved V gene accounts for under half of the shortfall where checked; the remainder is of unknown origin. The sample profile shows around 440,000 clones; approximately 77% of them were found once. The ten largest clones capture 9.5% to 15% of the sample. Sequences were obtained from PBMCs. These receptors originate from a woman in her thirties or forties in good health. Some clones in this sample may be carry-over from other donors' samples.

The V call is TRBV7-3, the J call TRBJ2-2; D is unclear. V gave up 6 bases and J gave up 2 bases, with 10 bases separating them. Germline V lookup: CDR1 SGHTA, CDR2 FQGTGA. CDR3 size: 14 residues. The chain's CDR3 is CASSPGVNTGELFF. DNA for the CDR3: TGTGCCAGCAGTCCAGGCGTTAACACCGGGGAGCTGTTTTTT.

The count of this clone is one. This rearrangement joins TRBV10-3 to TRBJ2-1; D unresolved. Germline loops: CDR1 ENHRY, CDR2 SYGVKD. Trimming cost V 0 bases and J 4 bases, with 13 bases left between them. This CDR3 is built from 16 residues. The CDR3 loop is CAISESLGSDYNEQFF. The CDR3 DNA reads as TGTGCCATCAGTGAGTCATTGGGGTCCGATTACAATGAGCAGTTCTTC.

The V gene is TRBV29-1, the J gene TRBJ1-1; D is unresolved. Germline CDR1 is SQVTM and CDR2 is ANQGSEA. V was cut by 3 bases and J by 4 bases, with 6 bases left in between. There are 11 residues in the CDR3. CDR3 sequence reads: CSVEWATEAFF. CDR3 in DNA: TGCAGCGTTGAGTGGGCCACTGAAGCTTTCTTT.

This clone was seen just once. The chain uses TRBV2 and TRBJ2-7; D call uncertain. Deletions cut 10 bases from V and 3 bases from J, with 13 bases between. Germline assignment: CDR1 SNHLY and CDR2 FYNNEI. The CDR3 is 12 residues long. As DNA, the CDR3 is TGTGCCATCATGGATTCCTACTACGAGCAGTACTTC. Encoded protein: CAIMDSYYEQYF. The complete variable domain, with remaining parts taken from reference TRBV2 and TRBJ2-7, reads EPEVTQTPSHQVTQMGQEVILRCVPISNHLYFYWYRQILGQKVEFLVSFYNNEISEKSEIFDDQFSVERPDGSNFTLKIRSTKLEDSAMYFCAIMDSYYEQYFGPGTRLTVT.

This clone has only a few counts. This chain links TRBV21-1 with TRBJ2-1; the table calls TRBD1, which could not be checked here. TRBV21-1 is assigned pseudogene status. This CDR3 comprises 16 residues. This CDR3 is CASSYRVWGSYNEQFF. CDR3 nucleotides: TGTGCCAGCAGCTACAGGGTTTGGGGCTCCTACAATGAGCAGTTCTTC.

This clone occurred once. The chain links TRBV6-4 to TRBJ1-2, with D hard to call. V lost 3 bases, J lost 4 bases, and 12 bases lay in between. CDR3 length: 14 amino acids. CDR1 and CDR2 from the germline V gene are MRHNA and SNTAGT. The CDR3 nucleotides read TGTGCCAGCAGTGATTACCCCGTTAGCTATGGCTACACCTTC. The encoded protein is CASSDYPVSYGYTF.

This clone was found a few times. CDR3 DNA sequence: TGTGCCAGCAGCAGAGGTTATGGAGCTAGCGGGAGGGACCGAGAGACCCAGTACTTC. Its translation is CASSRGYGASGRDRETQYF. The chain uses TRBV21-1 and TRBJ2-5; the table's D call TRBD2 went unverified against the DNA. TRBV21-1 is shown as a pseudogene. The CDR3 loop spans 19 amino acids.

At least ten counts were recorded for this clone. The gene calls are TRBV7-9 and TRBJ1-1; no reliable D call. The V gene lost 3 bases and the J gene lost 1 base, with 9 bases spanning the gap. CDR3 length: 14 residues. Looked up from germline, CDR1 is SEHNR and CDR2 is FQNEAQ (reference sequence). The CDR3 DNA sequence: TGTGCCAGCAGCTTTTTTCGTGAGAACACTGAAGCTTTCTTT. Its protein is CASSFFRENTEAFF. The full variable domain, completed using reference TRBV7-9 and TRBJ1-1, is DTGVSQNPRHKITKRGQNVTFRCDPISEHNRLYWYRQTLGQGPEFLTYFQNEAQLEKSRLLSDRFSAERPKGSFSTLEIQRTEQGDSAMYLCASSFFRENTEAFFGQGTRLTVV.

V is TRBV28 and J is TRBJ1-5; 11 positions match TRBD1. J gave up 4 bases and V 7 bases, and 6 bases lay outside the gene matches. The CDR3 totals 15 residues. Germline V gene lookup returns CDR1 MDHEN and CDR2 SYDVKM. This chain's CDR3 is CASIRTGGGNQPQHF. For the CDR3, the DNA is TGTGCCAGCATTAGGACAGGGGGCGGGAATCAGCCCCAGCATTTT.

In this sample, this clone turned up a few times. This chain uses TRBV5-4 with TRBJ2-3, with no clear D. The CDR3 is 16 amino acids. In germline, CDR1 is SGHNT, CDR2 YYREEE (reference sequence). Trimming removed 4 bases at V and 2 bases at J, with 17 bases between. The CDR3: CASSPTGSGPTDTQYF. As DNA, the CDR3 is TGTGCCAGCAGCCCCACGGGTTCGGGTCCCACAGATACGCAGTATTTT. Full variable domain (outside the CDR3, taken from reference TRBV5-4 and TRBJ2-3): ETGVTQSPTHLIKTRGQQVTLRCSSQSGHNTVSWYQQALGQGPQFIFQYYREEENGRGNFPPRFSGLQFPNYSSELNVNALELDDSALYLCASSPTGSGPTDTQYFGPGTRLTVL.